What follows are 28 T cell receptor beta chains derived from one specimen sequenced in a study of CXCR3-negative and CXCR3-positive naive CD8 T cells. Study-wide points: CXCR3-positive naive cells had more hydrophobic TRB CDR3s than CXCR3-negative naive cells.

Through 5' RACE with UMI labels, the TRB cDNA libraries were prepared. TCRdb re-called the 5' RACE reads; one entry per CDR3 protein, DNA not given. This sample lists about 98,000 distinct CDR3 sequences; its ten largest clones have roughly 1.1%. Their antigen targets remain unknown. Sequenced sample: naive CXCR3+ CD8+ T cells from blood. Stated subset: CD45RO-CCR7+CD27+CD95- naive CD8+ T cells expressing CXCR3 (TNR3+). Receptors were obtained from a human donor in good health. Some clones in this sample may be carry-over from other donors' samples.

J is TRBJ2-2 and V is TRBV12-3 or TRBV12-4. CDR3 length: 14 amino acids. CDR3: CASSSIENTGELFF.

CDR3: CSARGLGVGNTIYF. This chain uses TRBV20-1 with TRBJ1-3; TCRdb indicates TRBD1, and absent DNA this call remains unverified. This CDR3 has 14 amino acids. CDR1 and CDR2 from the germline V gene are DFQATT and SNEGSKA (reference sequence).

The chain uses TRBV6-5 and TRBJ1-1; the D call of TRBD1 rests on TCRdb alone, since no DNA is present to check it. CDR3 length: 15 amino acids. The germline gives CDR1 MNHEY, CDR2 SVGAGI. CDR3 amino acids: CASSHTGSMVTEAFF.

This sequence joins TRBV7-3 and TRBJ2-4; the TRBD1 assignment by TCRdb is unverifiable without DNA. Germline V gives CDR1 SGHTA, CDR2 FQGTGA. This CDR3 is 15 amino acids long. CDR3 in amino acids: CASSLAGGPENIQYF.

This rearrangement joins TRBV19 to TRBJ2-1. The CDR3 totals 13 residues. Germline values: CDR1 LNHDA, CDR2 SQIVND (reference sequence). Here the CDR3 reads CASSIGGVNEQFF.

This chain joins TRBV14 and TRBJ2-7; TCRdb indicates TRBD2, and absent DNA this call remains unverified. Per germline, CDR1 SGHDN and CDR2 FVKESK. The CDR3 covers 19 residues. CDR3 sequence reads: CASSHLLGRGEDPYYEQYF.

The chain recombines TRBV27 with TRBJ1-2; TCRdb's assignment of TRBD1 cannot be checked, as there is no DNA. This CDR3 is 14 amino acids long. Germline V CDR1 and CDR2: MNHEY, SMNVEV (reference sequence). CDR3 sequence reads: CASSRGTASYGYTF.

The rearrangement joins TRBV25-1 to TRBJ2-2; with no DNA, the TCRdb D assignment of TRBD1 cannot be verified. From germline, CDR1 is MGHDK and CDR2 SYGVNS. There are 18 residues in the CDR3. Here the CDR3 reads CASSTNSGTGYYTGELFF.

The rearrangement links TRBV12-3 or TRBV12-4 to TRBJ2-2; TCRdb names TRBD2, which stays unverified in the absence of DNA. The CDR3 contains 14 residues. CDR3 amino acids: CASSFGGTPGELFF.

V usage is TRBV2 and J usage is TRBJ2-3; TCRdb reports TRBD1, a call that lacks DNA to check it against. Germline V gene sequence: CDR1 SNHLY, CDR2 FYNNEI. The CDR3 runs to 13 residues. The CDR3 spells CASSEPPSDTQYF.

The chain couples TRBV29-1 to TRBJ2-7; with no DNA, the TCRdb D assignment of TRBD1 cannot be verified. Germline lookup yields CDR1 SQVTM and CDR2 ANQGSEA. The CDR3 sequence is 12 residues long. The CDR3 is CSYRDISYEQYF.

This rearrangement joins TRBV6-1 to TRBJ2-5; no DNA is available, so the TRBD1 call from TCRdb remains unchecked. The CDR3 is 15 residues long. The germline CDR1 and CDR2 sequences are MNHNS and SASEGT. This chain's CDR3 is CASSDTGTYQETQYF.

The rearrangement links TRBV12-3 or TRBV12-4 to TRBJ2-7; no DNA is available, so the TRBD1 call from TCRdb remains unchecked. This CDR3 spans 14 amino acids. CDR3 in amino acids: CASSVGTGVYEQYF.

The rearrangement uses TRBV6-5 and TRBJ1-4. Per the germline V gene, CDR1 is MNHEY and CDR2 is SVGAGI. The CDR3 contains 11 residues. The CDR3 is CASGDGEKLFF.

The rearrangement joins TRBV29-1 to TRBJ2-7; TCRdb reports TRBD1, a call that lacks DNA to check it against. Germline assignment: CDR1 SQVTM and CDR2 ANQGSEA. CDR3 length: 14 residues. The CDR3 loop reads CSVEVDSLSYEQYF.

The gene calls are TRBV11-2 and TRBJ2-7; absent DNA, TCRdb's TRBD1 call cannot be checked. CDR1 is SGHAT, CDR2 FQNNGV, per germline. The CDR3 is 16 amino acids. CDR3 residues: CASSLAVLGDGYEQYF.

The CDR3 sequence is CASSRGLSISYEQYF. V is TRBV7-9 and J is TRBJ2-7; TCRdb designates TRBD1, a call that cannot be tested without DNA. The CDR3 loop spans 15 amino acids. CDR1 and CDR2 (germline): SEHNR, FQNEAQ (reference sequence).

The V and J genes are TRBV28 and TRBJ1-2; as DNA is missing, the TRBD1 call by TCRdb cannot be tested. This CDR3 is built from 14 residues. Germline loops: CDR1 MDHEN, CDR2 SYDVKM. The CDR3 loop is CASRIGDRAGGYTF.

CDR3 amino acids: CASTLIVGDIEIF. The chain uses TRBV7-9 and TRBJ2-1; absent DNA, TCRdb's TRBD1 call cannot be checked. Germline CDR1 reads SEHNR; CDR2 reads FQNEAQ (reference sequence). CDR3 size: 13 residues. The whole variable domain, filled in from reference TRBV7-9 and TRBJ2-1, reads DTGVSQNPRHKITKRGQNVTFRCDPISEHNRLYWYRQTLGQGPEFLTYFQNEAQLEKSRLLSDRFSAERPKGSFSTLEIQRTEQGDSAMYLCASTLIVGDIEIFGPGTRLTVL.

The V and J genes are TRBV12-3 or TRBV12-4 and TRBJ2-7; lacking DNA, the TRBD1 call made by TCRdb goes unchecked. The length of the CDR3 is 15 residues. The chain's CDR3 is CASSPDRSLPYEQYF.

The chain uses TRBV12-3 or TRBV12-4 and TRBJ2-7. The CDR3 covers 14 residues. Here the CDR3 reads CASSLSREIYEQYF.

This chain uses TRBV7-2 with TRBJ1-5. The CDR3 covers 14 residues. Germline V lookup: CDR1 SGHTA, CDR2 FQGNSA. This CDR3 reads CASSLGVGGQPQHF.

The chain links TRBV29-1 to TRBJ2-7; the D call of TRBD1 rests on TCRdb alone, since no DNA is present to check it. The CDR3 spans 12 residues. Germline-derived CDR1 and CDR2 are SQVTM and ANQGSEA. The CDR3 sequence is CSVGTAYYEQYF.

The V and J genes are TRBV12-3 or TRBV12-4 and TRBJ2-7; TCRdb picks TRBD1, but there is no DNA to check that call. CDR3 length: 14 amino acids. The CDR3 sequence is CASRLAGGNYEQYF.

The chain combines TRBV19 with TRBJ1-1; TCRdb's D gene call, TRBD1, goes unchecked for lack of DNA. The V gene's germline CDR1 is LNHDA and CDR2 SQIVND (reference sequence). The CDR3 consists of 15 residues. The CDR3 sequence: CASTYRDRGNTEAFF.

The chain joins TRBV29-1 to TRBJ1-2; the TCRdb call, TRBD1, lacks DNA for checking. CDR3 length equals 13 residues. Germline CDR1 SQVTM, CDR2 ANQGSEA. CDR3 loop: CSVKADSFYGYTF.

The genes are TRBV12-3 or TRBV12-4 and TRBJ1-2; the TRBD1 assignment by TCRdb is unverifiable without DNA. The CDR3 consists of 12 residues. The chain's CDR3 is CASSLGSGGYTF.

The chain combines TRBV5-1 with TRBJ2-7; the TCRdb D gene call, TRBD1, has no DNA to confirm it. Germline CDR1 reads SGHRS; CDR2 reads YFSETQ. The CDR3 spans 16 residues. CDR3 residues: CASSIDPTRVEWEQYF.